Below are 8 T cell receptor beta chains sequenced from a single sample in a study of T cell responses to AZD1222 COVID-19 vaccine. This table comes from immunoSEQ multiplex PCR, and its TCRdb copy is limited to in-frame clones, with some not included. Of 95,000 to 130,000 clones in the sample, just under 95% were seen once. The starting material was peripheral blood, obtained on day 0 of AZD1222 vaccination. The receptors derive from an adult in good health.

The chain joins TRBV19 to TRBJ1-6; TRBD1 matches 9 bases. Germline V gene data show CDR1 as LNHDA and CDR2 as SQIVND (reference sequence). V dropped 1 base and J dropped 4; count of bases not matched to a gene: 8. The CDR3 spans 18 residues. The CDR3 here is CASSIGTGVGPYNSPLHF. For the CDR3, the DNA is TGTGCCAGTAGTATAGGGACAGGGGTCGGGCCTTATAATTCACCCCTCCACTTT. The whole variable domain, remainder taken from reference TRBV19 and TRBJ1-6, is DGGITQSPKYLFRKEGQNVTLSCEQNLNHDAMYWYRQDPGQGLRLIYYSQIVNDFQKGDIAEGYSVSREKKESFPLTVTSAQKNPTAFYLCASSIGTGVGPYNSPLHFGNGTRLTVT.

The chain joins TRBV30 to TRBJ2-3; D remains unclear. The CDR3 is 12 amino acids. Per the germline V gene, CDR1 is GTSNPN and CDR2 is SVGIG (reference sequence). V was pared by 2 bases and J by 7 bases, with 10 bases between. The CDR3 DNA is TGTGCCTGGAGTTACGAGGCTAATACGCAGTATTTT. Its protein is CAWSYEANTQYF.

The CDR3 DNA reads as TGTGCCAGCAGCTTGGGGGGCCGGGGACCTTACGAGCAGTACTTC. It specifies CASSLGGRGPYEQYF. This rearrangement joins TRBV5-5 to TRBJ2-7; D tentatively fits TRBD1 or TRBD2 (5 bases each). The germline V and J ends were trimmed by 0 bases and 4 bases, with 14 bases remaining between them. Per the germline V gene, CDR1 is SGHKS and CDR2 is YYEKEE (reference sequence). The CDR3 sequence is 15 residues long.

As concerns this clone: A read error may produce the germline difference seen at one junction end. The chain combines TRBV3-1 (or the pseudogene TRBV3-2) with TRBJ1-2; D remains unclear. This CDR3 has 11 residues. The V gene's germline CDR1 is LGHDT and CDR2 YNNKEL (reference sequence). The CDR3 nucleotides are TGTGCCAGCAGCCAAGATGGGTCCGTCTTCTTC. It specifies CASSQDGSVFF.

This clone appeared a single time. The J gene is TRBJ2-2, the V gene TRBV11-3; D uncertain. The V gene lost 4 bases and the J gene lost 5 bases, with 11 bases spanning the gap. CDR1 is SGHNT, CDR2 YENEEA, per germline. The CDR3 extends over 14 amino acids. The CDR3 loop reads CASSSGFRTGELFF. CDR3 nucleotides: TGTGCCAGCAGCTCGGGTTTTCGGACCGGGGAGCTGTTTTTT.

The chain joins TRBV5-1 to TRBJ2-3; 8 nucleotides line up with TRBD1. CDR1 is SGHRS and CDR2 is YFSETQ in the germline V gene. The CDR3 runs to 16 residues. V trimming: 4 bases; J trimming: 2 bases; junction bases outside the gene matches: 9. This chain's CDR3 is CASSDRTGRFTDTQYF. The CDR3 region has the DNA TGCGCCAGCAGCGACCGGACAGGGCGCTTCACAGATACGCAGTATTTT.

The J gene is TRBJ1-1, the V gene TRBV5-1; 7 bases align to TRBD1. Germline V gene sequence: CDR1 SGHRS, CDR2 YFSETQ. The V segment lost 1 base and the J segment 0 bases; nucleotides outside the gene matches: 12. The CDR3 loop spans 18 amino acids. The CDR3 DNA follows: TGCGCCAGCAGCTTGCTAGGAAAGGGGGCAACCATGAACACTGAAGCTTTCTTT. It yields the protein CASSLLGKGATMNTEAFF.

The V gene is TRBV24-1, the J gene TRBJ2-1, with D perhaps assigned TRBD1 or TRBD2 (5 bases each). V was clipped by 2 bases and J by 5 bases, with 9 bases between them. Germline V gene lookup returns CDR1 KGHDR and CDR2 SFDVKD. The CDR3 runs 14 residues. As DNA, the CDR3 is TGTGCCACCAGTGATTCCGGGGCCAACAATGAGCAGTTCTTC. This gives the protein CATSDSGANNEQFF.